This T cell receptor (beta chain) was documented in a study of spatial heterogeneity in lung cancer. Study background: An average of more than ten raw reads was observed per unique TCR and UMI combination.

This clonotype came up a few times. TCRdb recomputed calls from the 5' RACE reads with MiXCR, one row per CDR3 protein. The table lists about 82,000 distinct CDR3 sequences, approximately 12% of them singletons. The CDR3 is 16 amino acids. Trimming stripped 2 bases from V and 3 bases from J, with 16 bases between. CDR1 is SGHTA and CDR2 is FQGTGA in the germline V gene. As for time point: sample taken at primary tumor resection. In each case, whole RNA from tumor, nontumor lung or frozen PBMC was sequenced unsorted. The sample was PBMCs, taken at surgery. The source of this sequence is a male donor with early-stage non-small cell lung cancer. The chain combines TRBV7-3 with TRBJ1-2; a possible D gene is TRBD1 (5 bases). This CDR3 reads CASSLEAGRNYYGYTF. In nucleotides, the CDR3 is TGTGCCAGCAGCTTAGAGGCGGGACGGAATTACTATGGCTACACCTTC.